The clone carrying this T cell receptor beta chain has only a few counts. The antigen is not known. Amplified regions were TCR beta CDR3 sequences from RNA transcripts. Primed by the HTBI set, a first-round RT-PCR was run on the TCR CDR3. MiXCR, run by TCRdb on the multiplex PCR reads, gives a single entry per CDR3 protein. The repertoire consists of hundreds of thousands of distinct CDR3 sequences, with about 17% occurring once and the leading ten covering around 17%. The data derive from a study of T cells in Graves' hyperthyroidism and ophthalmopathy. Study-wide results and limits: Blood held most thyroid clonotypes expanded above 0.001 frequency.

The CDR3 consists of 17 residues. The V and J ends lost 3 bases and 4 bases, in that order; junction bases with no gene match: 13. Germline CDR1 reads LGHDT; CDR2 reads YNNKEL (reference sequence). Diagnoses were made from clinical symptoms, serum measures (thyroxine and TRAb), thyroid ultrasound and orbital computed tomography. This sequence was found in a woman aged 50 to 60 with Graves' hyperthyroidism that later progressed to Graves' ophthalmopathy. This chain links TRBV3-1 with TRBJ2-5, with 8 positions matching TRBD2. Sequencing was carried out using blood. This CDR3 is CASSHSPQRGGRETQYF. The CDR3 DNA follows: TGTGCCAGCAGCCATTCCCCCCAACGGGGGGGCCGAGAGACCCAGTACTTC.